This TCR beta chain was captured by sequencing in a study of T cell repertoires in cytomegalovirus infection. The wider study: Recently described HLA-C-restricted plus well-studied HLA-B-restricted CMV epitopes were used.

Trimming took 2 bases from V and 5 from J, leaving 16 bases between them. Germline assignment: CDR1 SGHTA and CDR2 FQGNSA. The CDR3 spans 16 residues. This clonotype was recorded many times. Its cognate antigen is unknown. MiXCR, run by TCRdb on the reads, gives a single entry per CDR3 protein. Of approximately 71,000 distinct CDR3 sequences in the sample, roughly 20% are singletons; the top ten hold about 72%. The V call is TRBV7-2, the J call TRBJ1-5; D might be TRBD1 (6 bases). The sample here was CD8+ T cells from cultured PBMCs, taken from culture after CMV antigen stimulation. The source is a human donor in good health (CMV status not recorded). Some clones in this sample may be carry-over from other donors' samples. CDR3 coding DNA: TGTGCCAGCAGCTTAAGGGGAACAGGGTCTTATCAGCCCCAGCATTTT. It codes for CASSLRGTGSYQPQHF.